This T cell receptor beta chain was profiled in a study of T cell responses to AZD1222 COVID-19 vaccine. Study-wide findings and caveats: Compared with day 0, the breadth and depth of the Spike-specific TCR repertoire rose significantly after two doses of AZD1222.

This CDR3 contains 16 residues. Germline lookup yields CDR1 SGHNT and CDR2 YYREEE (reference sequence). V lost 3 bases to trimming and J lost 6 bases; unmatched junction nucleotides: 7. Produced via immunoSEQ multiplex PCR; TCRdb's table is partial and in-frame only. The top ten hold approximately 4.2% of the sample, which has some 150,000 clones, around 90% seen once. Note on this clone: Its specificity is unknown.

The sequence was obtained from an adult who received the MenACWY meningococcal vaccine as a control. The sequencing here drew on peripheral blood, taken 28 days after the second dose of the MenACWY control vaccine. This sequence joins TRBV5-4 and TRBJ2-2, with TRBD2 identical over 11 bases. The CDR3 is CASSSSRLAGPGELFF. CDR3 bases: TGTGCCAGCAGCTCGTCCCGACTAGCGGGACCCGGGGAGCTGTTTTTT.